This entry lists 16 T cell receptor beta chains sequenced from one sample in a study of cytomegalovirus exposure and HLA in healthy donors. PCR was performed using 60 Vbeta and 13 Jbeta primers. Produced via immunoSEQ multiplex PCR; TCRdb's table is partial and in-frame only. The table records about 230,000 clones, 70% to 80% of them present only once. Sample: PBMCs. The receptor set was obtained from a woman aged 60 to 75 in good health and CMV-seropositive.

This sequence joins TRBV7-2 and TRBJ2-1; D not certain. CDR3 length: 16 amino acids. The V end was cut by 1 base, the J end by 0 bases, with 10 bases between. Looked up from germline, CDR1 is SGHTA and CDR2 is FQGNSA. The CDR3, as DNA: TGTGCCAGCAGCTTAGGTGCGGTTATCTCCTACAATGAGCAGTTCTTC. This gives the protein CASSLGAVISYNEQFF.

The chain is built from TRBV18 and TRBJ2-5; D may be TRBD1 (6 bases). The ends were cut back, 1 base at V and 1 base at J, with 13 bases in the middle. This CDR3 is 16 amino acids long. In germline, CDR1 is KGHSH, CDR2 LQKENI. The CDR3 DNA reads TGTGCCAGCTCACCACAAGAACAGGGAAGCCAAGAGACCCAGTACTTC. It specifies CASSPQEQGSQETQYF.

This clone showed up just a few times. The rearrangement uses TRBV19 and TRBJ1-1; D is perhaps TRBD1 (6 bases). Deletions cut 1 base from V and 3 bases from J, with 9 bases between. Germline-derived CDR1 and CDR2 are LNHDA and SQIVND (reference sequence). This CDR3 region has 14 residues. The CDR3, as DNA: TGTGCCAGTAGTATAGTACAGGGTGACACTGAAGCTTTCTTT. The encoded protein is CASSIVQGDTEAFF.

This clone has just a few counts. V and J are TRBV30 and TRBJ2-3; D is undetermined. Germline V gene sequence: CDR1 GTSNPN, CDR2 SVGIG (reference sequence). The CDR3 consists of 10 residues. CDR3 DNA sequence: TGTTCAGTTTACACAGATACGCAGTATTTT. It yields the protein CSVYTDTQYF.

The chain links TRBV11-2 to TRBJ1-1; a possible D gene is TRBD1 (5 bases). CDR1 is SGHAT and CDR2 is FQNNGV in the germline V gene. The CDR3 consists of 13 residues. V was cut by 7 bases and J by 0 bases, with 9 bases left in between. In DNA, the CDR3 is TGTGCCAGCATCAGGGCTTTGAACACTGAAGCTTTCTTT. Amino acids: CASIRALNTEAFF.

The chain combines TRBV27 with TRBJ2-1; maybe TRBD1 (6 bases). In germline, CDR1 is MNHEY, CDR2 SMNVEV (reference sequence). The CDR3 has 16 residues. Trimming took 1 base from V and 2 from J, leaving 12 bases between them. The CDR3 sequence: CASSLFAGVTYNEQFF. CDR3 DNA: TGTGCCAGCAGTTTATTCGCAGGGGTCACCTACAATGAGCAGTTCTTC.

There are many counts of this clone. The rearrangement joins TRBV11-3 to TRBJ2-7; D might be TRBD1 (6 bases). V was cut by 8 bases and J by 5 bases, with 19 bases left in between. This CDR3 is 14 amino acids long. Germline V CDR1 and CDR2: SGHNT, YENEEA. CDR3 amino acids: CASGPQGSIDEQYF. CDR3 DNA: TGTGCCAGCGGACCTCAGGGGTCAATCGACGAGCAGTACTTC.

This sequence joins TRBV5-1 and TRBJ2-2; D uncertain. This CDR3 is built from 13 residues. The V and J ends lost 0 bases and 7 bases respectively, with 7 bases between them. Germline V gene data show CDR1 as SGHRS and CDR2 as YFSETQ. This CDR3 is CASSLDPGGELFF. CDR3 in DNA: TGCGCCAGCAGCTTGGATCCCGGCGGGGAGCTGTTTTTT. Complete variable domain (other parts from reference TRBV5-1 and TRBJ2-2): KAGVTQTPRYLIKTRGQQVTLSCSPISGHRSVSWYQQTPGQGLQFLFEYFSETQRNKGNFPGRFSGRQFSNSRSEMNVSTLELGDSALYLCASSLDPGGELFFGEGSRLTVL.

The chain links TRBV7-3 to TRBJ1-1, with D perhaps TRBD1 (6 bases). Per the germline V gene, CDR1 is SGHTA and CDR2 is FQGTGA. The V end lost 2 bases, the J end lost 8 bases, and 15 bases lay between the germline ends. CDR3 length equals 14 residues. CDR3: CASSLLGSQGEAFF. DNA of the CDR3: TGTGCCAGCAGCTTATTGGGGTCACAGGGAGAAGCTTTCTTT.

The chain combines TRBV14 with TRBJ2-5; no clear D gene. The germline V and J ends were trimmed by 0 bases and 5 bases, with 10 bases remaining between them. The length of the CDR3 is 14 residues. The germline V gene encodes CDR1 SGHDN and CDR2 FVKESK. In nucleotides, the CDR3 is TGTGCCAGCAGCCAAGAGATGGCCCCGGAGACCCAGTACTTC. Translation gives CASSQEMAPETQYF.

The V gene is TRBV6-1, the J gene TRBJ2-5; D is perhaps TRBD1 (7 bases). CDR1 and CDR2 (germline): MNHNS, SASEGT. The CDR3 is 15 amino acids. V lost 4 bases and J 5 bases, leaving 17 bases between the germline ends. This chain's CDR3 is CASSARGQGRETQYF. In DNA form, the CDR3 reads TGTGCCAGCAGTGCAAGGGGGCAGGGGAGGGAGACCCAGTACTTC.

The genes are TRBV19 and TRBJ2-1, with a tentative D call TRBD2 (6 bases). Trimming removed 7 bases at V and 9 bases at J, with 22 bases between. The CDR3 extends over 15 amino acids. Germline assignment: CDR1 LNHDA and CDR2 SQIVND (reference sequence). The CDR3 here is CASNDARRRGSEQFF. CDR3 DNA sequence: TGTGCCAGTAACGATGCCCGGAGGAGGGGAAGTGAGCAGTTCTTC.

The rearrangement links TRBV9 to TRBJ2-5; 7 bases are shared with TRBD1. The CDR3 has 14 residues. Trimming cost V 1 base and J 0 bases; bases outside gene matches: 0. The germline CDR1 and CDR2 sequences are SGDLS and YYNGEE. The CDR3 loop is CASSVQGDQETQYF. CDR3 nucleotides: TGTGCCAGCAGCGTACAGGGGGACCAAGAGACCCAGTACTTC.

The chain uses TRBV7-9 and TRBJ2-7; D is possibly TRBD1 (6 bases). The V end was cut by 5 bases, the J end by 1 base, with 9 bases between. Germline lookup yields CDR1 SEHNR and CDR2 FQNEAQ (reference sequence). This CDR3 region has 13 residues. Here the CDR3 DNA reads TGTGCCAGCAGCATCGGACAGTCCTACGAGCAGTACTTC. Its translation is CASSIGQSYEQYF.

This clone appeared a few times. The chain is built from TRBV28 and TRBJ1-5; TRBD1 might be the D (6 bases). The CDR3 runs 13 residues. Looked up from germline, CDR1 is MDHEN and CDR2 is SYDVKM. Trimming left V 4 bases short and J 7 bases short, with 11 bases between. The CDR3 is CASSSGVRQPQHF. In nucleotides, the CDR3 is TGTGCCAGCAGTTCAGGGGTTCGCCAGCCCCAGCATTTT.

The chain has TRBV2 and TRBJ2-5, with D possibly being TRBD1 (6 bases). Trimming removed 5 bases from V and 5 bases from J, with 15 bases in between. Germline assignment: CDR1 SNHLY and CDR2 FYNNEI. The CDR3 is made up of 14 amino acids. This chain's CDR3 is CASSNFAGEETQYF. CDR3 sequence (DNA): TGTGCCAGCAGTAACTTCGCAGGGGAGGAGACCCAGTACTTC.